The clone carrying this T cell receptor (beta chain) has a single count. Seattle researchers signed up patients amid active infection and tracked them longitudinally. The sample comes from a study of blood T cell repertoires in COVID-19. Study-wide context: COVID-19 samples from acute and convalescent phases originated in the United States, Italy and Spain. From T cells, B-cell-depleted T cells, or PBMCs came the material, which was cDNA or gDNA.

This CDR3 has 17 residues. J gave up 5 bases and V 1 base, and 8 bases lay outside the gene matches. CDR1 KGHDR and CDR2 SFDVKD come from the germline V gene. In the original analysis: Researchers report that nucleated cell counts were estimated from reference gene primer amplification. Profiling relied on immunoSEQ multiplex PCR, and the TCRdb table lists in-frame clones only, not all of them. That table is the source of V, J and clone size, and D and trimming were worked out from the DNA. This table holds 300,000 to 350,000 clones, roughly nine tenths found once. The material sequenced was peripheral blood. The chain joins TRBV24-1 to TRBJ2-1, with 9 nucleotides matching TRBD1. The clonotype was recovered from a woman aged 55-70 years with COVID-19, enrolled during active disease. The CDR3 bases are TGTGCCACCAGTGATTTACCGGGACAGGGTACCGACAATGAGCAGTTCTTC. It specifies CATSDLPGQGTDNEQFF.